This T cell receptor beta chain came from a study of T cell clonotyping in hematopoietic cell transplantation. The overall study: Recipient samples before transplant were obtained post-cytoreduction. General study findings and limits: Higher Inverse Simpson Index values in graft donor and pretransplant recipient predicted broader posttransplant TCR diversity. Few recipient clonotypes overlapped donors; over 97% were de novo at given depth.

Specified time point: recipient sample about 28 days before transplant, after cytoreduction. Recipient blood drawn about 28 days pretransplant and days 30, 100, 180 after. The germline CDR1 and CDR2 sequences are SGHRS and YFSETQ. Trimming at V came to 1 base and at J to 2 bases, leaving 5 bases not matched to a gene. There are 15 residues in the CDR3. Worth noting for this clone: What it binds is not known.

Repertoires were generated with immunoSEQ multiplex PCR, while TCRdb's copy carries only in-frame clones and drops some. The sample shows under 30,000 clones, about 83% of them seen only once. V is TRBV5-1 and J is TRBJ2-7, with 8 bases fitting TRBD1. Sample: peripheral blood mononuclear cells, taken before stem cell transplant. This TCR was sampled from a woman aged 25 to 39 with chronic myeloid leukemia. Some clones in this sample may be carry-over from other donors' samples. CDR3 loop: CASSLSDRDPYEQYF. CDR3 sequence (DNA): TGCGCCAGCAGCTTGTCGGACAGGGATCCCTACGAGCAGTACTTC.